This T cell receptor beta chain was sequenced in a study of early T cells in non-severe SARS-CoV-2 infection. V lost 1 base and J lost 6; bases outside the gene matches: 8. The CDR3 length is 15 residues. Germline V gene data show CDR1 as LGHNA and CDR2 as YNFKEQ. Researchers attached unique molecular identifiers to individual cDNA molecules. MiXCR, applied by TCRdb to the 5' RACE reads, yields one record per CDR3 protein. The sample contains 57,000 or so distinct CDR3 sequences, around 5.6% of which appear only once. This clonotype was seen ten or more times. This chain connects TRBV4-2 to TRBJ2-7, with 8 bases identical to TRBD1. The origin of this receptor is an adult who was a healthcare worker with PCR-confirmed SARS-CoV-2 infection or an uninfected control (not recorded which). The specimen was whole blood. CDR3 DNA sequence: TGTGCCAGCAGCCAAGGACGGACAGGGTTCGGCGAGCAGTACTTC. This sequence encodes CASSQGRTGFGEQYF.